This TCR beta chain was observed in a study of cytomegalovirus exposure and HLA in healthy donors (TCRdb year 2017). Turning to the overall study: According to an earlier analysis of several hundred of the donors, about 179 million T cells yielded 117 million unique TCR beta sequences and 250 to 350 Gb of sequence data. Roughly 300 gigabases of sequencing data and around 88 million unique TCR sequences made up an early release that covered about 640 HLA-typed donors. Of the 398 genotyped donors, approximately 82% fell in the genetic ancestry cluster associated with self-reported Caucasian donors. The study aimed to test whether cataloging public T cell receptors could reveal signatures of past pathogen exposure. The study profiled the T cell repertoires of fewer than 850 subjects by immunosequencing and related them to cytomegalovirus serostatus. Besides the first cohort of roughly 700 subjects, a separate validation cohort made up of 120 different subjects was used. High-throughput TCR immunosequencing, statistical association of individual TCRs with disease status, and machine learning were combined to predict cytomegalovirus infection status. To study patterns of TCR occurrence, a later analysis re-analyzed previously published TCR beta repertoires from around 660 donors and added high-resolution HLA genotyping. The later analysis used no new phenotypic data to find candidate immune exposures, relying instead on TCR beta sequences and their occurrence across donors. An earlier analysis of several hundred of the donors used high-throughput TCR beta sequencing to judge whether each TCR beta V gene segment behaved as functional or pseudogenic. Donor age, sex, ethnicity and CMV serostatus were compiled alongside the repertoire data. A later genetic analysis took genome-wide SNP genotypes for about 55% of the 666 donors and used that subset as a discovery cohort. Every repertoire in the discovery cohort had been generated on one and the same sequencing platform. Class I and class II HLA loci were covered by the typing at four-digit resolution. Typing coverage varied by locus: roughly 620-640 donors for A, B, C, DRB1 and DQB1; under 550 for DQA1; around 610 for DPA1; roughly 470 for DPB1. Roughly 5 DR-DQ haplotypes were treated as single units for association and clustering because of strong linkage in the cohort. On average, roughly 250,000 unique TCR beta nucleotide sequences were sequenced per donor among 350 to 400 genotyped donors of the cohort, with approximately 18% of those sequences being non-productive.

A note on this clone: Its target antigen remains unknown. Within one base of it there is no much larger clone, and no base qualities were kept.

Library preparation employed the immunoSEQ multiplex PCR assay. A mixture of 60 forward primers for TCR Vbeta segments and 13 reverse primers for TCR Jbeta segments was used in the multiplex PCR. The CDR3 region of rearranged TCR beta genes was amplified from genomic DNA with a multiplex PCR assay. The amplified TCR beta libraries were sequenced on the Illumina HiSeq System as 87-base-pair reads. Concerning the study's data processing: Across the roughly 600 repertoires, a later analysis counted tens of millions of unique TCR beta chains, roughly 11 million of which were shared by at least two donors. Raw reads were error-corrected and collapsed into unique sequences with a nearest-neighbor algorithm that merged closely related sequences to remove PCR and sequencing errors. To assign V, D and J gene segments, CDR3 sequences were aligned to IMGT reference sequences. Each retained sequence needed at least a six-nucleotide match to both a V gene segment and a J gene segment. A rearrangement was called productive if the CDR3 had no stop codons and remained in frame with V and J, and every other rearrangement was called non-productive. Following IMGT convention, CDR3 was defined as the stretch from the second conserved V-encoded cysteine to the conserved J-encoded phenylalanine. In an earlier analysis of more than 550 of the donors, sequences lacking an unambiguous match to a single V gene segment were excluded. In an earlier analysis of some 590 of the donors, V segments were called functional above 56.7% productive rearrangements and were called segregating when the between-donor standard deviation exceeded 5%. A statistical classification framework was built for diagnosing cytomegalovirus status from the catalog of TCR beta chain sequences. V and J gene assignment, in a later analysis, came from comparing TCR nucleotide sequences with IMGT/GENE-DB human TR gene sequences. A later analysis assigned CDR3 sequences and most-parsimonious VDJ recombination scenarios with the TCRdist pipeline. A later analysis defined each TCR beta chain by its CDR3 amino acid sequence plus V-gene family, and excluded reads lacking a unique V-gene family. To address suspected cross-contamination and a sequencing artifact, a later analysis removed roughly 580 highly shared, low-generation-probability nucleotide sequences. For each public chain, a later analysis derived a clonal expansion index from normalized ranks of inferred template counts within each repertoire. In a later analysis, generation probabilities were computed with a VDJ recombination model fitted to out-of-frame rearrangements, and the resulting probabilities were checked against IGoR. Hypergeometric tests were used in a later analysis to score TCR-TCR, TCR-HLA and TCR-CMV co-occurrence, with a repertoire-size bias correction applied to the TCR pairs. False discovery rates were estimated in a later analysis by permuting HLA or CMV assignments 20 times. In a later analysis, co-occurring TCRs were grouped using DBSCAN, and TCRdist sequence similarity was added for clustering within HLA-allele-positive subsets. Co-occurrence clustering excluded repertoires with fewer than 30,000 or more than 120,000 public chains, plus five with anomalous nucleotide sharing. Held by TCRdb, this immuneACCESS table contains in-frame sequences only and omits some clones. Under half of the omission traces to an unresolved V gene where checked; the cause of the rest is unknown. That table gives V, J and clone size, and the DNA gave D and trimming. The sample records approximately 80,000 clones, 70% to 85% of which are singletons. The top ten clonotypes cover approximately 20% of the sample.

V has 5 bases trimmed and J has 1 base trimmed; junction bases matching no gene number 6. Measured from the cysteine to the phenylalanine, the CDR3 is 15 residues long. Only the CDR3 region is kept as DNA, spanning 45 bases read in frame from base 1. The germline V gene (reference sequence) supplies CDR1 MNHNY and CDR2 SVGAGI. What the authors observed across the whole study: A later analysis associated about 17,000 TCR beta sequences with specific HLA alleles at a false discovery rate of 0.05. Because HLA typing was unavailable for some donors at each locus, only the typed subset was used in association tests. The classifier was reported to diagnose cytomegalovirus status with high specificity and sensitivity in both the original cohort and the validation cohort. In a later analysis, TCR association rates were found to vary across HLA loci, with the most associated TCRs seen for DRB1 alleles and the fewest for HLA-C alleles. Most TCR sequences were observed very rarely across donors, whereas some public TCRs were present in many individuals. A few of the identified cytomegalovirus-associated TCR beta chains were confirmed in vitro to be specific for cytomegalovirus antigens. Because counts were too low, some 17 rarely observed V segments, including chromosome 9 orphons, were excluded from the earlier analysis of fewer than 650 of the donors. According to a later analysis, most CMV-associated TCR beta chains appeared to be HLA-restricted, and the HLA associations seemed to be driven largely by CMV exposure. In a later genetic analysis, fewer N-insertions in productive TCRs were reported among donors in an Asian-associated ancestry cluster than the roughly 640-donor mean. A further reported finding was that TCR beta sequences accurately predicted the HLA-A and HLA-B alleles for most subjects in the first cohort. An association between a missense DCLRE1C variant and V-gene and J-gene trimming of TCR beta chains was found in a later genetic analysis and replicated in an independent cohort. The 87-base-pair reads could not distinguish some IMGT-functional V segments, including TRBV6-2 and TRBV6-3, so those segments were excluded. In a later analysis, several top co-occurrence clusters were reported to appear linked to parvovirus B19, influenza, CMV and Epstein-Barr virus. The study listed 150 to 200 TCR beta chains as associated with cytomegalovirus. The only immune exposure information available for the cohort was CMV serostatus. This cohort had only TCR beta chains sequenced, and the lack of alpha or paired-chain data limited which features could be detected. Sequencing depth was assumed to be roughly uniform across donors in the presence/absence analyses, though that assumption may not hold. Compared with equally common non-associated chains, HLA-associated TCR beta chains in a later analysis were more clonally expanded and had lower generation probabilities. Linkage disequilibrium might explain the correlated functional status among segregating V segments, but an unknown experimental factor could not be ruled out. It was suggested by the authors that the approach could potentially be generalized to other disease states and immunological phenotypes. Broadly in line with IMGT annotations, most TCR beta V segments showed up in productive rearrangements about 87% or about 30% of the time in an earlier analysis of some 590 of the donors. Strong co-occurrence of HLA alleles, especially DR and DQ, made assigning TCR associations to individual alleles difficult. The sequencing pipeline was judged likely to have produced a cluster of highly shared sequence variants as a technical artifact.

The cohort consisted of 666 healthy bone marrow donors. Cohort members were all nominally healthy when sampled, although unrecorded immune exposures were likely present. The donor tested CMV seropositive, placing the donor among the roughly 270 seropositive members of the cohort. Every donor gave a peripheral blood sample, and the peripheral blood mononuclear cells from that sample were used for TCR beta sequencing. Genomic DNA was extracted from the blood cell samples with the Qiagen DNeasy Blood Extraction Kit. Recombination linked TRBV6-6 to TRBJ1-1, and TRBD1 matches 8 of the central bases. This TCR was sampled from a man aged 30-40 years in good health and CMV-seropositive. Source material: PBMCs. The CDR3 corresponds to CASSQEGTGNTEAFF. The sequenced DNA: TGTGCCAGCAGTCAAGAGGGGACAGGGAACACTGAAGCTTTCTTT.